Each of the 16 T cell receptor beta chains below was sequenced from the same sample in a study of cytomegalovirus exposure and HLA in healthy donors. With 60 Vbeta and 13 Jbeta primers, the PCR was carried out. Assay: immunoSEQ multiplex PCR; the TCRdb copy retains only in-frame clones and omits some. The table lists 200,000 or so clones, approximately 79% of them singletons. The sequencing input was PBMCs. The receptors here all came from a man aged 45 to 65 in good health and CMV-seronegative.

The rearrangement uses TRBV13 and TRBJ2-1, with D perhaps matching TRBD2 (6 bases). There are 14 residues in the CDR3. Between the trimmed V and J ends, which lost 3 bases and 3 bases, there was a span of 9 bases. Germline CDR1 PRHDT, CDR2 FYEKMQ (reference sequence). The CDR3 nucleotides read TGTGCCAGCAGCTTGGGGCGGGGCTACAATGAGCAGTTCTTC. Protein sequence: CASSLGRGYNEQFF.

The chain links TRBV28 to TRBJ1-5, with TRBD1 matching over 9 bases. The CDR3 is 15 amino acids. Per germline, CDR1 MDHEN and CDR2 SYDVKM. Trimming at V came to 5 bases and at J to 4 bases, leaving 6 bases not matched to a gene. CDR3 sequence (DNA): TGTGCCAGCAGTAAGGACAGGGGAAATAATCAGCCCCAGCATTTT. It is translated as CASSKDRGNNQPQHF.

V is TRBV6-1 and J is TRBJ1-5; 7 bases agree with TRBD1. Germline CDR1 reads MNHNS; CDR2 reads SASEGT. V lost 6 bases to trimming and J lost 3 bases; unmatched junction nucleotides: 8. The CDR3 length is 15 residues. The CDR3 DNA sequence: TGTGCCAGCAGGAGCCCTACAGGGGCCAATCAGCCCCAGCATTTT. Residues: CASRSPTGANQPQHF.

The CDR3 DNA is TGTGCCAGCACCCCCCGGCTAGCGGGAGCGGTAGATACGCAGTATTTT. Encoded protein: CASTPRLAGAVDTQYF. The V call is TRBV28, the J call TRBJ2-3; TRBD2 matches 10 bases. Unmatched junction bases numbered 12, after V lost 7 bases and J lost 5 bases. CDR1 is MDHEN, CDR2 SYDVKM, per germline. This CDR3 comprises 16 residues.

The table lists this clone with a count of one. The chain recombines TRBV19 with TRBJ2-7; 11 bases are a match to TRBD2. J was trimmed by 2 bases and V by 1 base; bases with no gene match: 1. Germline V gene lookup returns CDR1 LNHDA and CDR2 SQIVND (reference sequence). This CDR3 is built from 15 residues. In DNA, the CDR3 is TGTGCCAGTAGTATAGCACTAGCGGGAGCCTACGAGCAGTACTTC. It yields the protein CASSIALAGAYEQYF.

This clone has just a few counts. The chain links TRBV27 to TRBJ1-1; D is possibly TRBD1 (6 bases). Germline loops: CDR1 MNHEY, CDR2 SMNVEV (reference sequence). The CDR3 is 15 amino acids. V was shortened by 2 bases and J by 1 base, with 11 bases between the two germline ends. In DNA, the CDR3 is TGTGCCAGCAGTTTAGGTAGGGGGGGGAACACTGAAGCTTTCTTT. Translating it yields CASSLGRGGNTEAFF.

The rearrangement joins TRBV4-2 to TRBJ2-3; possibly TRBD2 for D (5 bases). Trimming removed 0 bases from V and 3 bases from J, with 16 bases in between. CDR1 is LGHNA and CDR2 is YNFKEQ in the germline V gene. The CDR3 sequence is 17 residues long. CDR3 residues: CASSQEALGYITDTQYF. CDR3 in DNA: TGTGCCAGCAGCCAAGAAGCACTAGGATACATTACAGATACGCAGTATTTT.

This clone has only a few counts. The J gene is TRBJ1-5, the V gene TRBV4-1; possible D gene TRBD1, 5 bases. Trimming stripped 1 base from V and 0 bases from J, with 13 bases between. The CDR3 loop spans 17 amino acids. Germline CDR1 MGHRA, CDR2 YSYEKL. Written as DNA, the CDR3 is TGCGCCAGCAGCCAAGTTCCAGGGTCCTATAGCAATCAGCCCCAGCATTTT. Protein: CASSQVPGSYSNQPQHF.

The genes are TRBV5-1 and TRBJ2-1; 9 nucleotides line up with TRBD2. This CDR3 comprises 15 residues. V was clipped by 4 bases and J by 6 bases; unmatched bases: 8. The germline gives CDR1 SGHRS, CDR2 YFSETQ. CDR3 residues: CASSPGTSNVNEQFF. DNA of the CDR3: TGCGCCAGCAGCCCCGGGACTAGCAATGTCAATGAGCAGTTCTTC. The entire variable domain, with the rest obtained from reference TRBV5-1 and TRBJ2-1, is as follows: KAGVTQTPRYLIKTRGQQVTLSCSPISGHRSVSWYQQTPGQGLQFLFEYFSETQRNKGNFPGRFSGRQFSNSRSEMNVSTLELGDSALYLCASSPGTSNVNEQFFGPGTRLTVL.

The chain employs TRBV5-1 and TRBJ2-4; 7 bases align to TRBD2. Germline lookup yields CDR1 SGHRS and CDR2 YFSETQ. Unmatched junction bases numbered 9, after V lost 4 bases and J lost 2 bases. The CDR3 extends over 16 amino acids. This CDR3 is CASSPWEGPSKNIQYF. The CDR3 nucleotides read TGCGCCAGCAGCCCCTGGGAGGGCCCGTCCAAAAACATTCAGTACTTC.

This chain joins TRBV4-1 and TRBJ1-2; 8 bases fit TRBD1. The CDR3 spans 15 residues. The V gene end was trimmed by 5 bases and the J gene end by 3 bases; junction bases not matched to a gene: 8. Germline values: CDR1 MGHRA, CDR2 YSYEKL. The CDR3 sequence is CASSSDRGQDYGYTF. The CDR3 DNA reads as TGCGCCAGCAGCTCCGACAGGGGACAAGACTATGGCTACACCTTC.

This clone was seen once. The chain's CDR3 is CASSQRTSGIPDTQYF. The DNA for the CDR3 is TGCGCCAGCAGCCAGCGGACTAGCGGGATCCCAGATACGCAGTATTTT. The rearrangement joins TRBV4-1 to TRBJ2-3; 12 nucleotides agree with TRBD2. Losses at the gene ends were 3 bases for V and 4 bases for J; bases not matched to a gene: 5. CDR3 length: 16 residues. Germline values: CDR1 MGHRA, CDR2 YSYEKL.

The chain carries TRBV5-1 and TRBJ1-6; weak D call: TRBD1 (5 bases). This CDR3 region has 14 residues. Germline loops: CDR1 SGHRS, CDR2 YFSETQ. V shed 3 bases and J shed 10 bases, with 14 bases lying between them. The CDR3 protein is CASSWGEGGSPLHF. Here the CDR3 DNA reads TGCGCCAGCAGCTGGGGGGAGGGTGGATCACCCCTCCACTTT.

The rearrangement uses TRBV30 and TRBJ2-1, with TRBD2 identical over 7 bases. The V and J ends lost 1 base and 8 bases, in that order; junction bases with no gene match: 8. The CDR3 is 14 residues long. Germline V gene data show CDR1 as GTSNPN and CDR2 as SVGIG (reference sequence). The CDR3 protein is CAWSGGAGVHEQFF. CDR3 coding DNA: TGTGCCTGGAGTGGTGGCGCGGGAGTTCATGAGCAGTTCTTC.

The CDR3 is CASSLAPGTGDRETQYF. CDR3 in DNA: TGTGCCAGCAGCTTAGCTCCCGGGACAGGGGATCGAGAGACCCAGTACTTC. The chain carries TRBV7-7 and TRBJ2-5, with 10 bases lining up with TRBD1. The V and J ends lost 0 bases and 4 bases, in that order; junction bases with no gene match: 8. The germline V gene has CDR1 SSHAT and CDR2 FNYEAQ (reference sequence). The CDR3 contains 17 residues.

The chain has TRBV11-3 and TRBJ2-1, with D tentatively TRBD2 (5 bases). The ends were cut back, 5 bases at V and 7 bases at J, with 21 bases in the middle. The CDR3 length is 16 residues. In germline, CDR1 is SGHNT, CDR2 YENEEA. The CDR3 sequence is CASSILGARGMNEQFF. CDR3 DNA: TGTGCCAGCAGCATACTAGGTGCCCGGGGAATGAATGAGCAGTTCTTC.